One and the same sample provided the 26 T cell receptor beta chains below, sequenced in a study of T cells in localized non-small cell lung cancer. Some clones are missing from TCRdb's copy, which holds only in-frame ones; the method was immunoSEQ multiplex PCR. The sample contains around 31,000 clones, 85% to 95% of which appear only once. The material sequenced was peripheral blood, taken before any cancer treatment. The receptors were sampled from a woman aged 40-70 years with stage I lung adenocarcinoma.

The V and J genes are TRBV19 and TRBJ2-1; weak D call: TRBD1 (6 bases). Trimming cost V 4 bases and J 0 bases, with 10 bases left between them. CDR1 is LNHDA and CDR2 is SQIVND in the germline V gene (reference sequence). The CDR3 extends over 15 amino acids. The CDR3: CASSTGQSSYNEQFF. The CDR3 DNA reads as TGTGCCAGTAGTACTGGACAGTCCTCCTACAATGAGCAGTTCTTC.

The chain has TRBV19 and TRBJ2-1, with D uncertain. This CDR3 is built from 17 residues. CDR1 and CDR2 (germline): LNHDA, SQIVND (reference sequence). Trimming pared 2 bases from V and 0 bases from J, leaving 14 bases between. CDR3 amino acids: CASSITVGRRSYNEQFF. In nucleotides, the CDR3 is TGTGCCAGTAGTATAACGGTGGGCCGCCGCTCCTACAATGAGCAGTTCTTC.

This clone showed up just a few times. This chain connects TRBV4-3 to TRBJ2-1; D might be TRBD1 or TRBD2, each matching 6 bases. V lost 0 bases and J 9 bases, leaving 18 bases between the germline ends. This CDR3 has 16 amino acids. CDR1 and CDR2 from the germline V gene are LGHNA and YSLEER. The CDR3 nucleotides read TGCGCCAGCAGCCAAGAAAGGGCCCTTGGAGGGGGTGAGCAGTTCTTC. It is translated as CASSQERALGGGEQFF.

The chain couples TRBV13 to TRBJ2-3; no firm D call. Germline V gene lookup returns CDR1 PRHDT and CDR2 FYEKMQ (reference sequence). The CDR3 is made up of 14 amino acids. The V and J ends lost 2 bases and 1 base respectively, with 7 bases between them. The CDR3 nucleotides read TGTGCCAGCAGCTTACGAGGCGGCACAGATACGCAGTATTTT. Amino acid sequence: CASSLRGGTDTQYF.

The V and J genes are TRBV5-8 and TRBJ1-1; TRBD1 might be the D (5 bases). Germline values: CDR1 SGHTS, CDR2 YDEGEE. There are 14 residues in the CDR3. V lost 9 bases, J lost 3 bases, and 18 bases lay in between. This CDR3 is CAINKGRGDTEAFF. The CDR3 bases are TGTGCCATCAACAAGGGGCGGGGGGACACTGAAGCTTTCTTT. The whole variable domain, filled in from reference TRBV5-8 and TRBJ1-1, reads EAGVTQSPTHLIKTRGQQATLRCSPISGHTSVYWYQQALGLGLQFLLWYDEGEERNRGNFPPRFSGRQFPNYSSELNVNALELEDSALYLCAINKGRGDTEAFFGQGTRLTVV.

The CDR3 loop reads CASSLLDRVPFETEAFF. In nucleotides, the CDR3 is TGTGCCAGCAGCCTCCTGGACAGGGTCCCTTTTGAGACTGAAGCTTTCTTT. The chain recombines TRBV5-4 with TRBJ1-1; TRBD1 matches 8 bases. Trimming removed 4 bases from V and 5 bases from J; junction bases left unmatched: 16. The germline gives CDR1 SGHNT, CDR2 YYREEE (reference sequence). This CDR3 has 17 residues.

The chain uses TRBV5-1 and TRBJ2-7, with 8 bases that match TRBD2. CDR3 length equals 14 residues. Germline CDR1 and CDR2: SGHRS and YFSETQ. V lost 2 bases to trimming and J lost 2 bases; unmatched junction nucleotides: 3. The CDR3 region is CASSFSGGPYEQYF. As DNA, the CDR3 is TGCGCCAGCAGCTTCAGCGGGGGACCCTACGAGCAGTACTTC.

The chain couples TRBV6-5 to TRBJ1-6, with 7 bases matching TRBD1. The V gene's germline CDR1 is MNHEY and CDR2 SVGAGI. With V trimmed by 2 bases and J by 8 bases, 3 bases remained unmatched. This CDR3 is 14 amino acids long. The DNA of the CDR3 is TGTGCCAGCAGTTACAGGGGGCCGCATTCACCCCTCCACTTT. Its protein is CASSYRGPHSPLHF.

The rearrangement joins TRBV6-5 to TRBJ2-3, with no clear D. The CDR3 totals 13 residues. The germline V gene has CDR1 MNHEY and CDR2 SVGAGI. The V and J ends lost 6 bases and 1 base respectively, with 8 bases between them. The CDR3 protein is CASSQGRTDTQYF. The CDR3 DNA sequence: TGTGCCAGCAGCCAAGGACGCACAGATACGCAGTATTTT.

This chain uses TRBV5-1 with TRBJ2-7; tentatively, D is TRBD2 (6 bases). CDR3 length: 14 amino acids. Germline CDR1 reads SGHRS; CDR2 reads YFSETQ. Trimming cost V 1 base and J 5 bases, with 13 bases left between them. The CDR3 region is CASSLSWRGNEQYF. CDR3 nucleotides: TGCGCCAGCAGCTTGAGTTGGAGGGGTAACGAGCAGTACTTC.

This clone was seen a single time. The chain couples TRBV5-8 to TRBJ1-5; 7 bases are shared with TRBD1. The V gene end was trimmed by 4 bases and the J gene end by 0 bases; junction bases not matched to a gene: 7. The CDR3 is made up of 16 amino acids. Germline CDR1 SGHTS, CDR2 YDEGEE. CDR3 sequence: CASSGSGQDSNQPQHF. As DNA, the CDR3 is TGTGCCAGCAGCGGAAGCGGACAGGATAGCAATCAGCCCCAGCATTTT.

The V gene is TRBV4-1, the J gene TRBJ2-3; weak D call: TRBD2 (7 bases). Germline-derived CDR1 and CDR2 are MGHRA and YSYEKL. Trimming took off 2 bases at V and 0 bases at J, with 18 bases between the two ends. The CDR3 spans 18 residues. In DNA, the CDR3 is TGCGCCAGCAGCCAACAGCTTTTCGGGGGGCGTAGCACAGATACGCAGTATTTT. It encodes CASSQQLFGGRSTDTQYF.

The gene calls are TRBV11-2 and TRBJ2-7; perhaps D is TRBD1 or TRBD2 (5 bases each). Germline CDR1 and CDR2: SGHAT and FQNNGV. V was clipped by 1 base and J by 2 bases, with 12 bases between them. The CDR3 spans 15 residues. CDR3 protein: CASSLVAQGAYEQYF. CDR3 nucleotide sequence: TGTGCCAGCAGCTTAGTGGCGCAGGGAGCCTACGAGCAGTACTTC.

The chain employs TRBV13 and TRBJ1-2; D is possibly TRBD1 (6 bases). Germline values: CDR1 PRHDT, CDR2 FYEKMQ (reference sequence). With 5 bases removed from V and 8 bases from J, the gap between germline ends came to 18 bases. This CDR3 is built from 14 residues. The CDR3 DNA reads TGTGCCAGCAGCGCCCGAACAGGGCATCGCGGCTACACCTTC. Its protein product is CASSARTGHRGYTF. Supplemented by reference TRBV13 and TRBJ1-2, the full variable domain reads AAGVIQSPRHLIKEKRETATLKCYPIPRHDTVYWYQQGPGQDPQFLISFYEKMQSDKGSIPDRFSAQQFSDYHSELNMSSLELGDSALYFCASSARTGHRGYTFGSGTRLTVV.

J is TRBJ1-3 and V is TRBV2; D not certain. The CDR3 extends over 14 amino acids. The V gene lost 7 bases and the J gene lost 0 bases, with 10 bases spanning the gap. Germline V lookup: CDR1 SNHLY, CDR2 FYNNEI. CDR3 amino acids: CASIDGGSGNTIYF. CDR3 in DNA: TGTGCCAGCATAGACGGTGGCTCTGGAAACACCATATATTTT.

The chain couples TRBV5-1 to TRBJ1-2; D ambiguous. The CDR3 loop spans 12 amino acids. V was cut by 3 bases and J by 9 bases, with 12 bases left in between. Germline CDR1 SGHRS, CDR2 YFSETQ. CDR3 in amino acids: CASSSEYSSYTF. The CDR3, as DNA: TGCGCCAGCAGCTCCGAGTATTCGAGCTACACCTTC.

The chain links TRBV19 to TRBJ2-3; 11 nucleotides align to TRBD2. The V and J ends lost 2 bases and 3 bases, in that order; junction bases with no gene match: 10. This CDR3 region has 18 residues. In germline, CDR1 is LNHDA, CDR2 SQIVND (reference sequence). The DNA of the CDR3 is TGTGCCAGTAGTATAAACTCCCCTCTAGCGGGAGGAACAGATACGCAGTATTTT. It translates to CASSINSPLAGGTDTQYF.

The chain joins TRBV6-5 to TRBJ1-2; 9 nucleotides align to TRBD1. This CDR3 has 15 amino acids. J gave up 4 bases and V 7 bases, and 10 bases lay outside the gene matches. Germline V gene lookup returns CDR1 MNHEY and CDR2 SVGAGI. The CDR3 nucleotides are TGTGCCAGCAAAGCCGGGACAGGGAACTCCTATGGCTACACCTTC. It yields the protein CASKAGTGNSYGYTF.

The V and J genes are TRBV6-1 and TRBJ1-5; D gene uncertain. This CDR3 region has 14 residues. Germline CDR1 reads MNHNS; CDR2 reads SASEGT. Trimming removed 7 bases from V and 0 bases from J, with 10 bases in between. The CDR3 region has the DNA TGTGCCAGCACTACAGTCAATAGCAATCAGCCCCAGCATTTT. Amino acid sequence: CASTTVNSNQPQHF.

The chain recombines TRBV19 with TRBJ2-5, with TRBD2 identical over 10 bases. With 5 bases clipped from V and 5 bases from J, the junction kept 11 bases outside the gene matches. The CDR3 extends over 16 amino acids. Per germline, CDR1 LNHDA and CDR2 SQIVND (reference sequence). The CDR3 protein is CASSLWTSGLGETQYF. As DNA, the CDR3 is TGTGCCAGTAGTCTTTGGACTAGCGGCCTGGGGGAGACCCAGTACTTC.

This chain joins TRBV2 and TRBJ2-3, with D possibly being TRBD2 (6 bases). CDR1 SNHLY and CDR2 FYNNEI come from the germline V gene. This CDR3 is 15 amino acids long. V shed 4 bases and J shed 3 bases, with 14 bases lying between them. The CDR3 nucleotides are TGTGCCAGCAGTGCTGGGGGAGGAGGAACAGATACGCAGTATTTT. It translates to CASSAGGGGTDTQYF.

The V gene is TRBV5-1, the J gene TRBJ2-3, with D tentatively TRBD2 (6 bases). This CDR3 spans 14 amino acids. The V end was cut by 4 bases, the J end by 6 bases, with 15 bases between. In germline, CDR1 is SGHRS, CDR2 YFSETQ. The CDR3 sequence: CASSTGTWGDTQYF. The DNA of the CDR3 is TGCGCCAGCAGCACCGGGACTTGGGGTGATACGCAGTATTTT.

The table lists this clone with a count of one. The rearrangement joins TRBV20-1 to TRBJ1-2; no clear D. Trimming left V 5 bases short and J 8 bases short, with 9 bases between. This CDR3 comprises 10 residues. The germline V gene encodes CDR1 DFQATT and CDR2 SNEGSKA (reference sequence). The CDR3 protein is CSAGGVGYTF. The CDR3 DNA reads TGCAGTGCTGGTGGGGTGGGCTACACCTTC.

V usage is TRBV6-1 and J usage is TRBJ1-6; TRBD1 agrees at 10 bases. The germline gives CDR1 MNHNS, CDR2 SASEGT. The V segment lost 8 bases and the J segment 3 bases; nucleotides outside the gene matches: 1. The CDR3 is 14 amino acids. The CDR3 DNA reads TGTGCCAGCGGGACAGGGGACTATAATTCACCCCTCCACTTT. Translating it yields CASGTGDYNSPLHF.

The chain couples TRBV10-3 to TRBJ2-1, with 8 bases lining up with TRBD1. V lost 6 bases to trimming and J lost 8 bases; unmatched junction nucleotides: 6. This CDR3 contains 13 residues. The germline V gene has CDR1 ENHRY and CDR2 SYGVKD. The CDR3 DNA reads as TGTGCCATCAGGAGGACAGGGTCTCATGAGCAGTTCTTC. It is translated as CAIRRTGSHEQFF.

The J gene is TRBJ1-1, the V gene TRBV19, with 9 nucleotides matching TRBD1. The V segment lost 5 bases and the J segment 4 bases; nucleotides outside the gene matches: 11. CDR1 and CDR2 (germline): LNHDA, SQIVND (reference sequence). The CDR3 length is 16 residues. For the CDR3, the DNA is TGTGCCAGTAGTCCAATACAGGGGGCAAAGGCCACTGAAGCTTTCTTT. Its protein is CASSPIQGAKATEAFF.